Below are 22 T cell receptor beta chains sequenced from a single sample in a study of spatial heterogeneity in lung cancer. General study findings and limits: Expanded intratumoral alpha and beta TCR counts tracked tumor mutation counts.

No antigen has been identified for these receptors. Time point specified: sample taken at primary tumor resection. Using its own MiXCR run on the 5' RACE reads, TCRdb lists one record per CDR3 protein. The sample holds about 30,000 distinct CDR3 sequences; roughly 7.1% are singletons and the top ten take approximately 23%. This material consisted of lung tumor tissue, taken at surgery. The receptors shown here come from a male donor with early-stage non-small cell lung cancer.

This clonotype was recorded many times. The rearrangement uses TRBV5-1 and TRBJ2-5; 8 bases line up with TRBD2. The CDR3 sequence is 15 residues long. Germline trimming cut 4 bases from V and 3 bases from J; bases unmatched to any gene: 8. Germline CDR1 reads SGHRS; CDR2 reads YFSETQ. CDR3 sequence: CASSDSSGPEETQYF. As DNA, the CDR3 is TGCGCCAGCAGCGATTCTAGCGGGCCCGAAGAGACCCAGTACTTC.

The chain couples TRBV20-1 to TRBJ1-1; TRBD1 matches 8 bases. Germline V gives CDR1 DFQATT, CDR2 SNEGSKA (reference sequence). The CDR3 totals 14 residues. The ends lost 5 bases at V and 0 bases at J; junction bases unmatched: 5. This CDR3 is CSAGTGLLNTEAFF. CDR3 nucleotide sequence: TGCAGTGCTGGGACAGGTCTCTTGAACACTGAAGCTTTCTTT.

A few counts support this clonotype. The chain couples TRBV20-1 to TRBJ1-6; 9 bases fit TRBD1. The CDR3 covers 14 residues. J gave up 14 bases and V 6 bases, and 14 bases lay outside the gene matches. Germline V gene data show CDR1 as DFQATT and CDR2 as SNEGSKA (reference sequence). The CDR3 DNA reads TGCAGTGCCACGTCGGGACAGGGAGGGAGAGCCCTCCACTTT. Translation: CSATSGQGGRALHF.

This sequence joins TRBV20-1 and TRBJ1-5, with D possibly TRBD1 on 5 matching bases. V was clipped by 6 bases and J by 4 bases, with 10 bases between them. Germline-derived CDR1 and CDR2 are DFQATT and SNEGSKA (reference sequence). The CDR3 consists of 12 residues. The CDR3: CSARQTNQPQHF. DNA of the CDR3: TGCAGTGCAAGACAGACAAATCAGCCCCAGCATTTT.

This clonotype was counted at least ten times. The chain links TRBV7-2 to TRBJ1-2, with D maybe TRBD1 (5 bases). Trimming shortened V by 5 bases and J by 1 base, and 8 bases separated the two germline ends. CDR1 SGHTA and CDR2 FQGNSA come from the germline V gene. CDR3 length equals 13 residues. CDR3 in amino acids: CASSPDSNYGYTF. The CDR3, as DNA: TGTGCCAGCAGCCCAGACAGTAACTATGGCTACACCTTC. The variable domain in full, with the rest retrieved from reference TRBV7-2 and TRBJ1-2, is GAGVSQSPSNKVTEKGKDVELRCDPISGHTALYWYRQSLGQGLEFLIYFQGNSAPDKSGLPSDRFSAERTGGSVSTLTIQRTQQEDSAVYLCASSPDSNYGYTFGSGTRLTVV.

This clonotype was counted ten times or more. The V and J genes are TRBV6-2 or TRBV6-3 and TRBJ1-1; D gene ambiguous. The germline V and J ends were trimmed by 4 bases and 1 base, with 7 bases remaining between them. Germline V gene sequence: CDR1 MNHEY, CDR2 SVGEGT. The CDR3 is made up of 13 amino acids. The CDR3 protein is CASSWNPNTEAFF. The CDR3 DNA reads TGTGCCAGCAGTTGGAACCCGAACACTGAAGCTTTCTTT.

This clonotype is deemed large. The chain has TRBV12-3 or TRBV12-4 and TRBJ2-5; D gene ambiguous. The CDR3 is 16 amino acids. V was shortened by 6 bases and J by 5 bases, with 22 bases between the two germline ends. CDR3 coding DNA: TGTGCCAGCAGCCTTGGTGGTCGGAAAGTGGAGGAGACCCAGTACTTC. It translates to CASSLGGRKVEETQYF.

This clonotype appeared many times. This chain links TRBV4-2 with TRBJ1-1, with D possibly being TRBD1 (5 bases). V was pared by 0 bases and J by 0 bases, with 11 bases between. The CDR3 covers 16 residues. Germline V gives CDR1 LGHNA, CDR2 YNFKEQ. The CDR3 region is CASSQDGAGLNTEAFF. In nucleotides, the CDR3 is TGTGCCAGCAGCCAAGATGGGGCAGGCCTGAACACTGAAGCTTTCTTT.

This clonotype was observed a handful of times. This rearrangement joins TRBV6-1 to TRBJ1-1, with 7 positions matching TRBD1. Germline values: CDR1 MNHNS, CDR2 SASEGT. The V segment lost 5 bases and the J segment 8 bases; nucleotides outside the gene matches: 8. CDR3 size: 13 residues. CDR3 loop: CASSLDREEEAFF. CDR3 in DNA: TGTGCCAGCAGTCTTGACAGGGAGGAAGAAGCTTTCTTT.

V gene TRBV6-1 combines with J gene TRBJ1-3; tentative D call: TRBD1 (5 bases). The germline CDR1 and CDR2 sequences are MNHNS and SASEGT. The V end was cut by 5 bases, the J end by 0 bases, with 11 bases between. CDR3 length equals 15 residues. The CDR3 DNA reads TGTGCCAGCAGTCGACAGAGGCTCTCTGGAAACACCATATATTTT. The encoded protein is CASSRQRLSGNTIYF.

This clonotype has at least ten counts. The chain carries TRBV6-5 and TRBJ1-2, with unresolved D. The CDR3 runs to 13 residues. Germline V lookup: CDR1 MNHEY, CDR2 SVGAGI. V lost 4 bases and J lost 2, with 8 bases in between. CDR3 residues: CASSFQANYGYTF. In nucleotides, the CDR3 is TGTGCCAGCAGTTTTCAGGCCAACTATGGCTACACCTTC.

In its sample, this clonotype was seen many times. The chain recombines TRBV24-1 with TRBJ2-3; D remains ambiguous. Per the germline V gene, CDR1 is KGHDR and CDR2 is SFDVKD. This CDR3 has 14 amino acids. V lost 2 bases to trimming and J lost 0 bases, with 5 bases between them. This CDR3 is CATSDYGSTDTQYF. In DNA, the CDR3 is TGTGCCACCAGTGATTACGGAAGCACAGATACGCAGTATTTT.

This clonotype has ten or more counts. The rearrangement uses TRBV14 and TRBJ1-1; D remains unclear. Trimming stripped 4 bases from V and 3 bases from J, with 3 bases between. The CDR3 contains 11 residues. The germline V gene encodes CDR1 SGHDN and CDR2 FVKESK. Here the CDR3 reads CASSLHTEAFF. DNA for the CDR3: TGTGCCAGCAGCCTACACACTGAAGCTTTCTTT.

The table lists this clonotype with many counts. This chain uses TRBV4-2 with TRBJ2-1; weak D call: TRBD1 (5 bases). V was trimmed by 3 bases and J by 5 bases, leaving 8 bases between them. This CDR3 is built from 13 residues. Germline V gene sequence: CDR1 LGHNA, CDR2 YNFKEQ. The CDR3 protein is CASSQSRDNEQFF. In DNA, the CDR3 is TGTGCCAGCAGCCAGAGCAGGGACAATGAGCAGTTCTTC.

This clonotype was seen a few times. This rearrangement joins TRBV6-2 or TRBV6-3 to TRBJ1-1; possibly TRBD1 for D (5 bases). CDR1 and CDR2 (germline): MNHEY, SVGEGT. The CDR3 totals 16 residues. Trimming removed 6 bases at V and 1 base at J, with 18 bases between. The CDR3 here is CASSPGGGKGNTEAFF. As DNA, the CDR3 is TGTGCCAGCAGCCCGGGCGGGGGTAAGGGGAACACTGAAGCTTTCTTT.

This chain connects TRBV29-1 to TRBJ1-2, with a tentative D call TRBD1 (5 bases). Germline CDR1 reads SQVTM; CDR2 reads ANQGSEA. V was pared by 7 bases and J by 3 bases, with 9 bases between. The CDR3 contains 11 residues. The DNA for the CDR3 is TGCAGCGCTGGGACGGACTATGGCTACACCTTC. Protein product: CSAGTDYGYTF.

This clonotype appeared many times. The chain carries TRBV5-1 and TRBJ2-1, with 8 nucleotides matching TRBD1. Germline V gene lookup returns CDR1 SGHRS and CDR2 YFSETQ. CDR3 size: 15 residues. V gave up 0 bases and J gave up 6 bases; unmatched junction bases: 5. The CDR3 is CASSLGPQGANEQFF. Written as DNA, the CDR3 is TGCGCCAGCAGCTTGGGCCCCCAGGGGGCCAATGAGCAGTTCTTC.

This clonotype was observed at least ten times. The chain combines TRBV20-1 with TRBJ2-1, with TRBD2 identical over 15 bases. J was trimmed by 3 bases and V by 2 bases; bases with no gene match: 8. Germline loops: CDR1 DFQATT, CDR2 SNEGSKA (reference sequence). CDR3 length: 18 residues. The CDR3 here is CSARPPGLAGGFYNEQFF. CDR3 nucleotide sequence: TGCAGTGCTAGACCCCCGGGACTAGCGGGGGGATTCTACAATGAGCAGTTCTTC.

This chain uses TRBV20-1 with TRBJ1-2, with unresolved D. Trimming took off 6 bases at V and 2 bases at J, with 10 bases between the two ends. Germline-derived CDR1 and CDR2 are DFQATT and SNEGSKA (reference sequence). This CDR3 region has 12 residues. In nucleotides, the CDR3 is TGCAGTGCGGCGGGCGTCAACTATGGCTACACCTTC. Translating it yields CSAAGVNYGYTF.

This clonotype was picked up a small number of times. V usage is TRBV11-3 and J usage is TRBJ2-2; D is unclear. Germline assignment: CDR1 SGHNT and CDR2 YENEEA. The V end was cut by 3 bases, the J end by 7 bases, with 6 bases between. This CDR3 region has 12 residues. The CDR3 nucleotides are TGTGCCAGCAGCTTGCTTAACGGGGAGCTGTTTTTT. This encodes CASSLLNGELFF.

This clonotype has only a few counts. The DNA of the CDR3 is TGTGCCAGCAGCTTCTTGGGTGGTCAGCTCACAGATACGCAGTATTTT. As protein: CASSFLGGQLTDTQYF. The chain carries TRBV7-8 and TRBJ2-3; no firm D call. This CDR3 region has 16 residues. Germline lookup yields CDR1 SGHVS and CDR2 FQNEAQ. V lost 3 bases and J 2 bases, leaving 15 bases between the germline ends. The full variable domain, with the rest looked up from reference TRBV7-8 and TRBJ2-3, is GAGVSQSPRYKVAKRGQDVALRCDPISGHVSLFWYQQALGQGPEFLTYFQNEAQLDKSGLPSDRFFAERPEGSVSTLKIQRTQQEDSAVYLCASSFLGGQLTDTQYFGPGTRLTVL.

This clonotype was counted at least ten times. This chain links TRBV11-2 with TRBJ1-5, with D unclear. This CDR3 has 13 residues. Looked up from germline, CDR1 is SGHAT and CDR2 is FQNNGV. Between the trimmed V and J ends, which lost 1 base and 10 bases, there was a span of 11 bases. The DNA for the CDR3 is TGTGCCAGCAGCTTAGGTTTCGAGGATCCCCAGCATTTT. As protein: CASSLGFEDPQHF.